These 15 T cell receptor beta chains share one sample of origin, sequenced in a study of blood T cell repertoires in COVID-19. The method was immunoSEQ multiplex PCR; TCRdb's version includes in-frame clones alone and lacks a portion of them. The sample has about 440,000 clones, about nine tenths seen once. Material: peripheral blood. The receptors were sampled from a woman in her 50s with COVID-19, enrolled during active disease.

The gene calls are TRBV21-1 and TRBJ2-1; the table's D gene call, TRBD2, was not cross checked with the DNA. TRBV21-1 constitutes a pseudogene. CDR3 length equals 16 residues. CDR3 nucleotide sequence: TGTGCCAGCAGCAATGGGGTATTAGGAGGAGGGAATGAGCAGTTCTTC. This encodes CASSNGVLGGGNEQFF.

On this clone: This specimen includes other DNA sequences encoding the same CDR3. The J gene is TRBJ1-1, the V gene TRBV7-8, with D uncertain. Germline-derived CDR1 and CDR2 are SGHVS and FQNEAQ. This CDR3 has 13 residues. V shed 2 bases and J shed 1 base, with 5 bases lying between them. In DNA form, the CDR3 reads TGTGCCAGCAGCTTAACCGGGAACACTGAAGCTTTCTTT. Translation gives CASSLTGNTEAFF.

CDR3 bases: TGCGCCAGCAGCTTGGATCCAGGGAGGACCGGGGAGCTGTTTTTT. As protein: CASSLDPGRTGELFF. The genes are TRBV5-1 and TRBJ2-2; D is perhaps TRBD2 (6 bases). Per germline, CDR1 SGHRS and CDR2 YFSETQ. V dropped 0 bases and J dropped 5 bases, with 11 bases sitting between them. This CDR3 spans 15 amino acids.

This clone has only one observation. The gene calls are TRBV7-9 and TRBJ1-4; the D gene is possibly TRBD1 (6 bases). Germline V gene lookup returns CDR1 SEHNR and CDR2 FQNEAQ (reference sequence). This CDR3 comprises 15 residues. V dropped 5 bases and J dropped 5 bases, with 15 bases sitting between them. The CDR3 loop is CASSDLQGVNEKLFF. DNA for the CDR3: TGTGCCAGCAGCGACCTACAGGGCGTAAATGAAAAACTGTTTTTT.

This clone appeared once. V gene TRBV6-2 or TRBV6-3 combines with J gene TRBJ2-7; D may be TRBD1 (6 bases). Germline V gene lookup returns CDR1 MNHEY and CDR2 SVGEGT. The CDR3 length is 17 residues. V lost 2 bases and J 4 bases, leaving 21 bases between the germline ends. CDR3 bases: TGTGCCAGCAGTTACGGGTCGCAGGGGACCCCCGTTTACGAGCAGTACTTC. This encodes CASSYGSQGTPVYEQYF.

This rearrangement joins TRBV7-9 to TRBJ1-6, with D possibly being TRBD1 (6 bases). V was pared by 2 bases and J by 7 bases, with 12 bases between. Germline CDR1 reads SEHNR; CDR2 reads FQNEAQ (reference sequence). CDR3 length: 15 residues. The CDR3 reads CASSLLTGTNSPLHF. The CDR3 DNA is TGTGCCAGCAGCTTATTGACAGGAACCAATTCACCCCTCCACTTT.

The rearrangement links TRBV3-1 (or the pseudogene TRBV3-2) to TRBJ1-6, with a weak D call TRBD1 (6 bases). Per germline, CDR1 LGHDT and CDR2 YNNKEL (reference sequence). V was clipped by 5 bases and J by 7 bases, with 18 bases between them. CDR3 length equals 16 residues. The DNA of the CDR3 is TGTGCCAGCAGCTCCAGTTTGGACAGCCAAAATTCACCCCTCCACTTT. Translation: CASSSSLDSQNSPLHF.

This rearrangement joins TRBV12-3 or TRBV12-4 to TRBJ1-2, with D uncertain. This CDR3 is built from 12 residues. Trimming pared 4 bases from V and 7 bases from J, leaving 10 bases between. This CDR3 is CASSYTDSGYTF. As DNA, the CDR3 is TGTGCCAGCAGTTATACGGACTCTGGCTACACCTTC.

The chain couples TRBV2 to TRBJ1-6; 10 bases match TRBD1. The CDR3 length is 15 residues. Germline V lookup: CDR1 SNHLY, CDR2 FYNNEI. J lost 10 bases, V lost 0 bases, and 3 bases had no gene match. The CDR3 is CASSEAGTGVSPLHF. CDR3 coding DNA: TGTGCCAGCAGTGAAGCTGGGACAGGGGTGTCACCCCTCCACTTT.

The gene calls are TRBV7-9 and TRBJ1-5; D unresolved. V dropped 3 bases and J dropped 6 bases, with 15 bases sitting between them. This CDR3 region has 15 residues. Germline V gene data show CDR1 as SEHNR and CDR2 as FQNEAQ (reference sequence). CDR3 in amino acids: CASSFSTEVAQPQHF. The DNA of the CDR3 is TGTGCCAGCAGCTTCTCGACTGAGGTGGCTCAGCCCCAGCATTTT.

V usage is TRBV24-1 and J usage is TRBJ2-3; 10 nucleotides line up with TRBD1. The CDR3 runs 16 residues. V shed 4 bases, J shed 4 bases, and the junction held 7 bases outside the gene matches. Germline loops: CDR1 KGHDR, CDR2 SFDVKD. CDR3 in DNA: TGTGCCACCAGTGACCCGGGACAGGGGCGGCCAGATACGCAGTATTTT. Translating it yields CATSDPGQGRPDTQYF.

The genes are TRBV7-9 and TRBJ1-5; D call uncertain. The germline V and J ends were trimmed by 2 bases and 4 bases, with 9 bases remaining between them. The CDR3 loop spans 14 amino acids. CDR1 and CDR2 from the germline V gene are SEHNR and FQNEAQ (reference sequence). The CDR3: CASSLMGGNQPQHF. The CDR3, as DNA: TGTGCCAGCAGCTTAATGGGAGGAAATCAGCCCCAGCATTTT.

The chain recombines TRBV6-5 with TRBJ2-1; D possibly corresponds to TRBD2 (5 bases). Germline V gene data show CDR1 as MNHEY and CDR2 as SVGAGI. V was pared by 8 bases and J by 7 bases, with 21 bases between. CDR3 length: 15 amino acids. The CDR3 nucleotides are TGTGCCAGCTTCCTGGCCGGGCTAGCTAATAATGAGCAGTTCTTC. As protein: CASFLAGLANNEQFF.

Worth noting for this clone: The junction differs from germline at one of its ends, possibly a read error. V gene TRBV27 combines with J gene TRBJ2-3; 8 nucleotides agree with TRBD1. The V gene's germline CDR1 is MNHEY and CDR2 SMNVEV (reference sequence). The CDR3 consists of 12 residues. Here the CDR3 DNA reads TGTGCCAGCAGTCCAGGGACAGGTACGCAGTATTTT. It yields the protein CASSPGTGTQYF.

V gene TRBV21-1 combines with J gene TRBJ2-7; the table's D call, TRBD1, has no DNA check behind it. TRBV21-1 is labeled a pseudogene. The CDR3 spans 14 residues. DNA of the CDR3: TGTGCCAGCAGCGAAGGGGGCTTTGAAAACGAGCAGTACTTC. Its translation is CASSEGGFENEQYF.